The sequence of this T cell receptor beta chain was determined in a study of early T cells in non-severe SARS-CoV-2 infection. Whole-study context: It was bulk RNA from unsorted whole blood that was sequenced, and the chains were unpaired.

In germline, CDR1 is LNHDA, CDR2 SQIVND (reference sequence). CDR3 size: 15 residues. V was cut by 4 bases and J by 0 bases, with 7 bases left in between. Using its own MiXCR run on the 5' RACE reads, TCRdb lists one record per CDR3 protein. The top ten clones hold 7.5% to 10% of a sample with about 60,000 distinct CDR3 sequences, roughly a sixth of them seen once. This clonotype was picked up a small number of times. The sample in question was whole blood, obtained at baseline. The chain uses TRBV19 and TRBJ2-6; D is possibly TRBD1 (5 bases). This clonotype was sampled from an adult who was a healthcare worker with PCR-confirmed SARS-CoV-2 infection or an uninfected control (not recorded which). DNA of the CDR3: TGTGCCAGTAGTAGGGGCAGCTCTGGGGCCAACGTCCTGACTTTC. Translated: CASSRGSSGANVLTF.